This T cell receptor beta chain is drawn from a study of PD-1 blockade in classical Hodgkin lymphoma. In regard to this clone: No antigen is known for it.

Study-level findings and limits: Factors driving the repertoire differences, possibly disease activity or prior therapy, remain undefined. Patients were excluded if nivolumab began under 1 year after ASCT (the autologous transplant).

Method: immunoSEQ multiplex PCR; TCRdb's copy keeps in-frame clones and lacks some. The sample includes 11,000 or so clones, around 79% of them seen just once. Each patient experienced a relapse that followed autologous stem cell transplantation, and brentuximab vedotin exposure varied. Patients showed best responses of complete response, partial response or progressive disease. Germline V gene data show CDR1 as SEHNR and CDR2 as FQNEAQ (reference sequence). CDR3 length equals 17 residues. The V end lost 1 base, the J end lost 10 bases, and 20 bases lay between the germline ends. The sample in question was peripheral blood mononuclear cells (PBMCs), obtained at baseline. The genes are TRBV7-9 and TRBJ1-6, with a tentative D call TRBD1 (6 bases). This clonotype was sampled from a human donor with classical Hodgkin lymphoma. CDR3 amino acids: CASSLGSSSGTHSPLHF. The CDR3 DNA reads TGTGCCAGCAGCTTAGGTTCAAGTTCTGGGACACACTCACCCCTCCACTTT. Looking up the rest from reference TRBV7-9 and TRBJ1-6 gives the full variable domain: DTGVSQNPRHKITKRGQNVTFRCDPISEHNRLYWYRQTLGQGPEFLTYFQNEAQLEKSRLLSDRFSAERPKGSFSTLEIQRTEQGDSAMYLCASSLGSSSGTHSPLHFGNGTRLTVT.